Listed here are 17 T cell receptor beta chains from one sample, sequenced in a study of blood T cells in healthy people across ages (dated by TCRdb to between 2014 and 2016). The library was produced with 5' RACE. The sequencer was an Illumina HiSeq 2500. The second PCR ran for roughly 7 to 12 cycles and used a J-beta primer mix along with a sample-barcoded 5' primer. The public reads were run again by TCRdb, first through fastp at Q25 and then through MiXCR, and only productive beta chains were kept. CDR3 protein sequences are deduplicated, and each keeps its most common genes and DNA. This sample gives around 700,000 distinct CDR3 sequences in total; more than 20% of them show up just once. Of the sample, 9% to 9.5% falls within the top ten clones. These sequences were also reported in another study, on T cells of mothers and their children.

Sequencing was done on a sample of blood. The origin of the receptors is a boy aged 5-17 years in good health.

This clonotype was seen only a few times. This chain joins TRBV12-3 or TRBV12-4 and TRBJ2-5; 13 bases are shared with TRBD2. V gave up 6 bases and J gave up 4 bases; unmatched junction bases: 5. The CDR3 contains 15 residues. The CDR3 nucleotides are TGTGCCAGCAGCTCACTAGCGGGAGGGGTAGAGACCCAGTACTTC. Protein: CASSSLAGGVETQYF.

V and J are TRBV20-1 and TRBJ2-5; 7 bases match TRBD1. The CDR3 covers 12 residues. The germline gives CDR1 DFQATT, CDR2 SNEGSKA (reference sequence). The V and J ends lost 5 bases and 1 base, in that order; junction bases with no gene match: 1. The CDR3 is CSAYRGQETQYF. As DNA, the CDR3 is TGCAGTGCTTACAGGGGCCAAGAGACCCAGTACTTC.

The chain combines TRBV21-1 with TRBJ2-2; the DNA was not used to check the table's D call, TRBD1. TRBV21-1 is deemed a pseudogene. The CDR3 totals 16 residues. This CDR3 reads CASTPLGGSNTGELFF. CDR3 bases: TGTGCCAGCACCCCTCTAGGGGGGTCGAACACCGGGGAGCTGTTTTTT.

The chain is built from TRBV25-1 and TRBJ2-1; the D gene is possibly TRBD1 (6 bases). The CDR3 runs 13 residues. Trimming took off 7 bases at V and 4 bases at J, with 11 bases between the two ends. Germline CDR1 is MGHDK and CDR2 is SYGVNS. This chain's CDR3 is CASNPGQYNEQFF. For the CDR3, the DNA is TGTGCCAGCAACCCCGGACAGTACAATGAGCAGTTCTTC.

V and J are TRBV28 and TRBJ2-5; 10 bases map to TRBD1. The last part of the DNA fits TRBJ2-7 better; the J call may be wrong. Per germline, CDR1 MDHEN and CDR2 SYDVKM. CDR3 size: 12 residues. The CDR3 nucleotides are TGTGCCAGCAGTGGGACAGGGGACGAGCAGTACTTC. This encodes CASSGTGDEQYF.

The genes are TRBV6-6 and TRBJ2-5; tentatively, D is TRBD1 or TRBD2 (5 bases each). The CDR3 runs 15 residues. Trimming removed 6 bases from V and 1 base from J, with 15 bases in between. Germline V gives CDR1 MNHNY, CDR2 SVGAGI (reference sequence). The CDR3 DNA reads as TGTGCCAGCAGCCCAATTTGGGACGGCCAAGAGACCCAGTACTTC. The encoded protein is CASSPIWDGQETQYF.

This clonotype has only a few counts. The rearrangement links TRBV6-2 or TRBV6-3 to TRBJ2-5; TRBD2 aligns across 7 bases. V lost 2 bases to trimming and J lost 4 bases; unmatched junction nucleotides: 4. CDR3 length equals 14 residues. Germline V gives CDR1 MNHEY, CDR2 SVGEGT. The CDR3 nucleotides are TGTGCCAGCAGTTACACGCGGGGGAGAGAGACCCAGTACTTC. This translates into CASSYTRGRETQYF.

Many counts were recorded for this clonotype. The CDR3 DNA reads TGCGCCAGCAGCTTGGAGGGCAGTAGGGCCAACGTCCTGACTTTC. This sequence encodes CASSLEGSRANVLTF. The genes are TRBV5-1 and TRBJ2-6; D remains unclear. The CDR3 has 15 amino acids. Trimming removed 0 bases from V and 5 bases from J, with 9 bases in between. Germline V gene data show CDR1 as SGHRS and CDR2 as YFSETQ.

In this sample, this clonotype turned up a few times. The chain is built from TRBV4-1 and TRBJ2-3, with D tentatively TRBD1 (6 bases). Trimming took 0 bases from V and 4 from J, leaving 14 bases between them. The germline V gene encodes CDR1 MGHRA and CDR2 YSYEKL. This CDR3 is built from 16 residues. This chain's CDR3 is CASSQEGTRTADTQYF. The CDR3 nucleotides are TGCGCCAGCAGCCAAGAGGGGACAAGGACCGCAGATACGCAGTATTTT.

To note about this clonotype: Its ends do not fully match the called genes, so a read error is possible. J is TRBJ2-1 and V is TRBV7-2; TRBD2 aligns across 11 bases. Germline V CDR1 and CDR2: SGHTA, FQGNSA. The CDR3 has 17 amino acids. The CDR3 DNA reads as TGTGCTAGCAGCTCGGTAGCGGGGGGGCCCTCCTACAATGAGCAGTTCTTC. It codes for CASSSVAGGPSYNEQFF.

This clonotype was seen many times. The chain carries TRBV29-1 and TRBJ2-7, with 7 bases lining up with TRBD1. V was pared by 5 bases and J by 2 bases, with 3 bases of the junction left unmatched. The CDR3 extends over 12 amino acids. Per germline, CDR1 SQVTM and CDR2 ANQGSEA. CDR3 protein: CSVLGGTYEQYF. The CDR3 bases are TGCAGCGTTCTAGGGGGCACCTACGAGCAGTACTTC.

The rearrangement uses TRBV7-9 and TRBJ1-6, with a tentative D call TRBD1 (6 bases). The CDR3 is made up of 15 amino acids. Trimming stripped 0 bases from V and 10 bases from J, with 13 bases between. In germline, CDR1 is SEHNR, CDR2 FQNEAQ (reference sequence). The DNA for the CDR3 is TGTGCCAGCAGCTTAGCGGCACAGGGCGGATCACCCCTCCACTTT. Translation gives CASSLAAQGGSPLHF.

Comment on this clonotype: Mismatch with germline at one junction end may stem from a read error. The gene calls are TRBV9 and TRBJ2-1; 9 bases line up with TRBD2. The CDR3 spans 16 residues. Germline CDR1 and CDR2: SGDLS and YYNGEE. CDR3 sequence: CVSSITTSGNYNEQFF. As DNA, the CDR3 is TGTGTCAGCAGCATAACGACTAGCGGAAACTACAATGAGCAGTTCTTC. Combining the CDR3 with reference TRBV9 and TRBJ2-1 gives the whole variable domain DSGVTQTPKHLITATGQRVTLRCSPRSGDLSVYWYQQSLDQGLQFLIQYYNGEERAKGNILERFSAQQFPDLHSELNLSSLELGDSALYFCVSSITTSGNYNEQFFGPGTRLTVL.

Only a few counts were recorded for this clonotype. CDR3: CASSFQTSGVYEQYF. The CDR3 nucleotides read TGTGCCAGCAGTTTCCAGACTAGCGGGGTCTACGAGCAGTACTTC. This chain joins TRBV7-9 and TRBJ2-7; 11 bases are shared with TRBD2. Germline loops: CDR1 SEHNR, CDR2 FQNEAQ (reference sequence). The CDR3 contains 15 residues. V lost 6 bases and J lost 3; bases outside the gene matches: 7.

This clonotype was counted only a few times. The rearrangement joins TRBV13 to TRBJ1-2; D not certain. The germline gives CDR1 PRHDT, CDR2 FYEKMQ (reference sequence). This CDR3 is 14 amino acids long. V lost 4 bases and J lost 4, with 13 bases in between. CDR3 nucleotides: TGTGCCAGCAGCTCACAGAATAACTTCTATGGCTACACCTTC. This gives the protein CASSSQNNFYGYTF.

CDR3 in amino acids: CATSVFGQALTKNIQYF. The DNA of the CDR3 is TGTGCCACCAGTGTCTTTGGACAGGCTCTAACCAAAAACATTCAGTACTTC. The chain couples TRBV24-1 to TRBJ2-4; 7 bases are shared with TRBD1. The length of the CDR3 is 17 residues. Unmatched junction bases numbered 11, after V lost 5 bases and J lost 2 bases. CDR1 is KGHDR and CDR2 is SFDVKD in the germline V gene.

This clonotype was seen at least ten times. The CDR3 coding sequence is TGTGCCAGCAGCCCGGGACAGAACTATGGCTACACCTTC. Its translation: CASSPGQNYGYTF. The chain employs TRBV12-3 or TRBV12-4 and TRBJ1-2, with TRBD1 identical over 7 bases. V lost 6 bases and J lost 2; bases outside the gene matches: 3. The CDR3 loop spans 13 amino acids.